This TCR beta chain was identified in a study of CD8+CD57+ T cells in acquired aplastic anemia. Study-level information: Isolated CD4+ and CD8+ cells, once sorted, yielded DNA averaging 3.2 ug.

Genomic DNA templated the TCR beta VDJ and CDR3 profiling. In TCRdb, the reads were re-called with MiXCR into one record per CDR3 protein. The top ten clones hold under 2% of a sample with 150,000 to 200,000 distinct CDR3 sequences, approximately 48% of them seen once. By flow cytometry, patients selected for sequencing had shown an expansion of CD8+CD57+ cells. Blood sampling was performed on the patients, and none of them had received therapy by then. Overall study results and limits: Patient and control CD8+ Simpson's diversity was not significantly different. Both patients and controls carried the same twenty-nine CD8+ CDR3 sequences.

This clonotype was counted ten times or more. Its antigen is undetermined. V lost 4 bases to trimming and J lost 0 bases, with 13 bases between them. CDR1 and CDR2 from the germline V gene are SGHTA and FQGNSA. This CDR3 contains 15 residues. The origin of this receptor is a human donor with aplastic anemia. Sequencing input: sorted CD4+, CD8+, or CD8+CD57+ T cells (not recorded which) from PBMCs. The chain links TRBV7-2 to TRBJ2-7, with D perhaps TRBD1 (6 bases). For the CDR3, the DNA is TGTGCCAGCAGCTCTCAGGGGCGGCTCTCCTACGAGCAGTACTTC. It encodes CASSSQGRLSYEQYF. Together with reference TRBV7-2 and TRBJ2-7, the CDR3 gives the full variable domain: GAGVSQSPSNKVTEKGKDVELRCDPISGHTALYWYRQSLGQGLEFLIYFQGNSAPDKSGLPSDRFSAERTGGSVSTLTIQRTQQEDSAVYLCASSSQGRLSYEQYFGPGTRLTVT.